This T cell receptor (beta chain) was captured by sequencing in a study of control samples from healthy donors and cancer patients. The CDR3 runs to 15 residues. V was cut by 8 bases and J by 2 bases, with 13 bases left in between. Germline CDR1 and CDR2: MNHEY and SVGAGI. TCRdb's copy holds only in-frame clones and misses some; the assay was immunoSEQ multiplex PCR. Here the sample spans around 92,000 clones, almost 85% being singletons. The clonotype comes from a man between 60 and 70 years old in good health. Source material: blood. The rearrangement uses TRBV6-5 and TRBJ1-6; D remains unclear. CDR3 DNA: TGTGCCAGCGGCCCCCCAAGGCCCTATAATTCACCCCTCCACTTT. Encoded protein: CASGPPRPYNSPLHF.